This T cell receptor (beta chain) appears in the sequencing data of a study of T-cell reconstitution after alpha-beta-depleted transplantation in children. Study findings and constraints: One year post-transplant, T-cell counts and diversity were largely derived from T cells produced anew. Several hundred expanded graft clones reportedly were the source of alpha-beta T cells about two months after transplant. It was surviving recipient T cells and thymic progenitors that gave some patients high TCRbeta diversity at day 60.

This clonotype showed up just a few times. What it binds is not known. The CDR3 is made up of 16 amino acids. Unmatched junction bases numbered 11, after V lost 8 bases and J lost 1 base. Preparing the TCRbeta library involved the use of unique molecular identifiers. TCRdb itself ran the PCR reads through MiXCR, one entry per CDR3 protein. The table lists 900,000 or so distinct CDR3 sequences, about 16% of them singletons. The sequence was obtained from a male patient aged 10 to 17 who had a stem cell transplant for acute lymphoblastic leukemia, so the T cells may come from the graft donor. The V gene is TRBV12-3 or TRBV12-4, the J gene TRBJ2-1, with 7 bases identical to TRBD2. The sequencing here drew on PBMCs, mostly from graft donor cells, taken 360 days after TCRalphabeta/CD19-depleted stem cell transplant. The CDR3 bases are TGTGCCAGCTCTAAAGGTGGCGGGAGTTCCTACAATGAGCAGTTCTTC. It codes for CASSKGGGSSYNEQFF.